The 9 T cell receptor beta chains below were found in one sample sequenced in a study of T-cell reconstitution after alpha-beta-depleted transplantation in children. The authors prepared the TCRbeta library with unique molecular identifiers. TCRdb reprocessed the PCR reads via MiXCR and lists one record per CDR3 protein. The repertoire holds around 270,000 distinct CDR3 sequences, with around 10% as singletons. Sequencing used PBMCs, obtained before TCRalphabeta/CD19-depleted stem cell transplant. The receptors here all came from a boy younger than two with acute myeloid leukemia, due to receive a stem cell transplant.

The rearrangement uses TRBV28 and TRBJ2-3; unclear D gene. Germline lookup yields CDR1 MDHEN and CDR2 SYDVKM. This CDR3 spans 14 amino acids. V lost 2 bases and J 2 bases, leaving 8 bases between the germline ends. The CDR3 loop reads CASSLAELTDTQYF. In DNA, the CDR3 is TGTGCCAGCAGTTTAGCGGAGCTCACAGATACGCAGTATTTT.

This clonotype was counted ten times or more. This chain connects TRBV15 to TRBJ2-2, with 8 nucleotides matching TRBD1. This CDR3 comprises 14 residues. Germline assignment: CDR1 LNHNV and CDR2 YYDKDF (reference sequence). J gave up 7 bases and V 5 bases, and 6 bases lay outside the gene matches. This CDR3 is CATSGQGAGGELFF. The CDR3 region has the DNA TGTGCCACCAGCGGGCAGGGGGCAGGCGGGGAGCTGTTTTTT.

This clonotype came up a few times. The rearrangement joins TRBV11-3 to TRBJ1-1, with D perhaps matching TRBD1 (5 bases). The germline gives CDR1 SGHNT, CDR2 YENEEA. The CDR3 is 12 residues long. Trimming stripped 0 bases from V and 8 bases from J, with 7 bases between. CDR3: CASSLEQGEAFF. DNA for the CDR3: TGTGCCAGCAGCTTAGAGCAGGGCGAAGCTTTCTTT.

The chain couples TRBV15 to TRBJ1-4; TRBD1 might be the D (6 bases). This CDR3 contains 15 residues. The V gene's germline CDR1 is LNHNV and CDR2 YYDKDF (reference sequence). Trimming took 1 base from V and 3 from J, leaving 9 bases between them. CDR3 in amino acids: CATSRVRTANEKLFF. The DNA for the CDR3 is TGTGCCACCAGCAGAGTAAGGACAGCTAATGAAAAACTGTTTTTT.

In this sample, this clonotype turned up a few times. This chain links TRBV12-3 or TRBV12-4 with TRBJ1-1; D may be TRBD1 (6 bases). V gave up 6 bases and J gave up 2 bases, with 16 bases separating them. CDR3 length: 15 amino acids. CDR3 in DNA: TGTGCCAGCAGACGGGGGGCAGACGCAAACACTGAAGCTTTCTTT. This codes for CASRRGADANTEAFF.

The table lists this clonotype with many counts. This chain connects TRBV4-3 to TRBJ2-6; no firm D call. The CDR3 contains 19 residues. V was clipped by 0 bases and J by 0 bases, with 15 bases between them. Germline V gene lookup returns CDR1 LGHNA and CDR2 YSLEER. CDR3 in amino acids: CASSQDWSSFFSGANVLTF. In DNA, the CDR3 is TGCGCCAGCAGCCAAGATTGGAGCAGTTTCTTCTCTGGGGCCAACGTCCTGACTTTC.

In this sample, this clonotype turned up many times. This sequence joins TRBV7-3 and TRBJ2-4; TRBD1 agrees at 8 bases. The CDR3 length is 13 residues. V lost 5 bases and J lost 7; bases outside the gene matches: 4. Germline V gene data show CDR1 as SGHTA and CDR2 as FQGTGA. Written as DNA, the CDR3 is TGTGCCAGCAGCCCAGACAGGGGTAACATTCAGTACTTC. Translated, it gives CASSPDRGNIQYF. Drawing the rest from reference TRBV7-3 and TRBJ2-4, the complete variable domain is GAGVSQTPSNKVTEKGKYVELRCDPISGHTALYWYRQSLGQGPEFLIYFQGTGAADDSGLPNDRFFAVRPEGSVSTLKIQRTERGDSAVYLCASSPDRGNIQYFGAGTRLSVL.

This clonotype occurred many times. The chain joins TRBV5-1 to TRBJ1-1, with D possibly matching TRBD1 (5 bases). V was pared by 7 bases and J by 4 bases, with 11 bases between. The germline gives CDR1 SGHRS, CDR2 YFSETQ. This CDR3 is built from 12 residues. The CDR3 sequence is CASGQGGTEAFF. The CDR3 DNA reads as TGCGCCAGCGGGCAGGGAGGCACTGAAGCTTTCTTT.

This clonotype has at least ten counts. The chain uses TRBV5-1 and TRBJ1-1; D ambiguous. V was shortened by 0 bases and J by 5 bases, with 8 bases between the two germline ends. Germline values: CDR1 SGHRS, CDR2 YFSETQ. The CDR3 sequence is 13 residues long. The CDR3 bases are TGCGCCAGCAGCTTGGGTCGGAGGACTGAAGCTTTCTTT. Its protein is CASSLGRRTEAFF. Drawing the rest from reference TRBV5-1 and TRBJ1-1, the complete variable domain is KAGVTQTPRYLIKTRGQQVTLSCSPISGHRSVSWYQQTPGQGLQFLFEYFSETQRNKGNFPGRFSGRQFSNSRSEMNVSTLELGDSALYLCASSLGRRTEAFFGQGTRLTVV.